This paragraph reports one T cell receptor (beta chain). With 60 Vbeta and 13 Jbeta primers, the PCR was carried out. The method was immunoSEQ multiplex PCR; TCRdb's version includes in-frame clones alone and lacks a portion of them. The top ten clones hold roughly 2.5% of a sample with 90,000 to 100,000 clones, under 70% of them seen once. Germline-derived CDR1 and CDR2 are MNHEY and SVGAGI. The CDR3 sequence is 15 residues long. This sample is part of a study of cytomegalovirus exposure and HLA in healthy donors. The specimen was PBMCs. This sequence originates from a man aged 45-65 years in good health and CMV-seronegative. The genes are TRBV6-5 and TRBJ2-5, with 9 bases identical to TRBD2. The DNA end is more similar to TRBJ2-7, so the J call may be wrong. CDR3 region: CASSYDSGSSYEQYF. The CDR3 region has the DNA TGTGCCAGCAGTTACGATAGCGGGAGCTCATACGAGCAGTACTTC.